This T cell receptor (beta chain) stems from a study of blood T cell repertoires in COVID-19. Looking at the study overall: COVID-19 samples collected from the United States, Italy and Spain covered acute and convalescent phases.

Study processing details: It was from reference gene primer amplification that nucleated cell counts were estimated. Assay used: immunoSEQ multiplex PCR; TCRdb lists only in-frame clones, some missing. The V and J calls and clone size are taken from that table; D and trimming were inferred from the DNA. Among some 240,000 clones listed, about 86% were seen once. The sequence was obtained from a woman of 80 years or more with acute or convalescent COVID-19. Material for sequencing was peripheral blood.

The CDR3 DNA reads as TGTGCCAGCAGAAGTCTCCGGGACAGGGACTACAATGAGCAGTTCTTC. Translation gives CASRSLRDRDYNEQFF. The chain carries TRBV27 and TRBJ2-1; 9 nucleotides line up with TRBD1. V lost 6 bases and J lost 3; bases outside the gene matches: 9. The CDR3 length is 16 residues. CDR1 MNHEY and CDR2 SMNVEV come from the germline V gene (reference sequence).